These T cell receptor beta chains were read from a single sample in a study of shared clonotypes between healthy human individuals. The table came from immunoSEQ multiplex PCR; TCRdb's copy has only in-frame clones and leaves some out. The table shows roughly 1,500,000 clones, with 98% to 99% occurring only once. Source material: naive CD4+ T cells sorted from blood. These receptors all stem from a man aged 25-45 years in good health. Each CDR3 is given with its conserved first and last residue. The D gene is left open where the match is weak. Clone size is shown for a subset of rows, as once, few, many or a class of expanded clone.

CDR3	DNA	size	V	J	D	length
CASSQFRQISRAELFF	TGTGCCAGCTCACAATTCCGACAGATCTCCCGTGCGGAACTGTTTTTT	.	TRBV18	TRBJ1-4	.	16
CASSPGLAGGPFEQFF	TGTGCCAGCAGCCCTGGACTAGCGGGAGGGCCTTTTGAGCAGTTCTTC	.	TRBV11-3	TRBJ2-1	TRBD2	16
CATSRDRRLAMDTQYF	TGTGCCACCAGCAGAGATCGGCGACTAGCCATGGATACGCAGTATTTT	.	TRBV15	TRBJ2-3	TRBD2	16
CASSLISGTSGSNVNEQFF	TGTGCCAGCAGCTTAATATCGGGGACTAGCGGGAGCAACGTCAATGAGCAGTTCTTC	once	TRBV7-3	TRBJ2-1	TRBD2	19
CASSLAGQRGSGNTIYF	TGTGCCAGCAGCTTGGCGGGACAGAGAGGCTCTGGAAACACCATATATTTT	.	TRBV5-4	TRBJ1-3	TRBD1	17
CASSLGDSGTQETQYF	TGTGCCAGCAGCTTAGGTGATAGCGGGACCCAAGAGACCCAGTACTTC	once	TRBV7-2	TRBJ2-5	TRBD2	16
CASSDRGPGYTF	TGTGCCAGCAGTGACAGGGGGCCAGGCTACACCTTC	.	TRBV2	TRBJ1-2	TRBD1	12
CAWSTGILTNQPQHF	TGTGCCTGGAGCACAGGAATTCTAACCAATCAGCCCCAGCATTTT	.	TRBV30	TRBJ1-5	.	15
CASRQQGYGQPQHF	TGTGCCAGCAGACAACAGGGTTATGGTCAGCCCCAGCATTTT	.	TRBV25-1	TRBJ1-5	.	14
CASSGPNQPQHF	TGTGCCAGCAGCGGACCGAATCAGCCCCAGCATTTT	.	TRBV27	TRBJ1-5	.	12
CATSRDNRGNTEAFF	TGTGCCACCAGCAGAGATAACAGGGGGAACACTGAAGCTTTCTTT	.	TRBV15	TRBJ1-1	TRBD1	15
CASSRTGGEAKTQYF	TGTGCCAGCAGTAGAACAGGGGGCGAAGCGAAGACCCAGTACTTC	once	TRBV2	TRBJ2-5	TRBD1	15
CASSLLLADLAKNIQYF	TGTGCCAGCAGCTTGCTCCTAGCGGACCTAGCCAAAAACATTCAGTACTTC	.	TRBV5-4	TRBJ2-4	TRBD2	17
CASSFYPRRTDTQYF	TGTGCCAGCAGTTTTTATCCCAGACGCACAGATACGCAGTATTTT	.	TRBV27	TRBJ2-3	.	15
CASKIGDRNGYTF	TGTGCCAGCAAAATCGGCGACCGGAATGGCTACACCTTC	.	TRBV28	TRBJ1-2	.	13
CASSQTGVAGMQYF	TGTGCCAGCAGTCAGACCGGGGTAGCGGGCATGCAGTACTTC	.	TRBV2	TRBJ2-7	TRBD2	14
CASSLVGGGETQYF	TGTGCCAGCAGCTTAGTAGGAGGGGGAGAGACCCAGTACTTC	.	TRBV7-9	TRBJ2-5	.	14
CASSHFPYEQYF	TGTGCCAGCAGCCACTTCCCCTACGAGCAGTACTTC	.	TRBV11-2	TRBJ2-7	.	12
CASSFRGRSPYEQYF	TGTGCCAGCAGCTTCCGCGGGAGATCCCCCTACGAGCAGTACTTC	.	TRBV7-9	TRBJ2-7	TRBD2	15
CASSLNYNRANYEQYF	TGTGCCAGTAGTCTCAATTACAACAGGGCGAACTACGAGCAGTACTTC	.	TRBV19	TRBJ2-7	.	16
CASSLGRQGQETQYF	TGTGCCAGCAGCTTAGGCAGACAGGGCCAAGAGACCCAGTACTTC	once	TRBV7-9	TRBJ2-5	TRBD1	15
CASSVEQGTYGYTF	TGTGCCAGCAGCGTAGAACAGGGCACGTATGGCTACACCTTC	.	TRBV9	TRBJ1-2	.	14
CASTDRGVGNTIYF	TGTGCCAGTACAGACAGGGGTGTTGGAAACACCATATATTTT	.	TRBV6-5	TRBJ1-3	TRBD1	14
CASSPPQFGAGGNNEQFF	TGTGCCAGCTCACCACCGCAATTCGGAGCGGGAGGCAACAATGAGCAGTTCTTC	once	TRBV18	TRBJ2-1	TRBD2	18
CASSSDSIGRHAGANVLTF	TGTGCCAGCAGCTCCGACTCCATTGGACGGCACGCTGGGGCCAACGTCCTGACTTTC	.	TRBV7-8	TRBJ2-6	.	19
CARSHTGALRSNEKLFF	TGTGCCAGAAGCCATACAGGGGCCCTGAGGTCTAATGAAAAACTGTTTTTT	.	TRBV5-3	TRBJ1-4	TRBD1	17
CASSSLRRGTNEKLFF	TGTGCCAGCAGCTCCCTCCGCCGTGGAACTAATGAAAAACTGTTTTTT	once	TRBV11-2	TRBJ1-4	.	16
CASSEGQGTQYF	TGCGCCAGCAGCGAAGGACAGGGAACGCAGTATTTT	once	TRBV5-1	TRBJ2-3	TRBD1	12
CASSITDISYEQYF	TGTGCCAGCTCAATAACAGATATCTCCTACGAGCAGTACTTC	.	TRBV18	TRBJ2-7	.	14
CASSAPGRVAPYGYTF	TGTGCCAGCAGTGCACCGGGACGCGTCGCCCCTTATGGCTACACCTTC	.	TRBV28	TRBJ1-2	.	16